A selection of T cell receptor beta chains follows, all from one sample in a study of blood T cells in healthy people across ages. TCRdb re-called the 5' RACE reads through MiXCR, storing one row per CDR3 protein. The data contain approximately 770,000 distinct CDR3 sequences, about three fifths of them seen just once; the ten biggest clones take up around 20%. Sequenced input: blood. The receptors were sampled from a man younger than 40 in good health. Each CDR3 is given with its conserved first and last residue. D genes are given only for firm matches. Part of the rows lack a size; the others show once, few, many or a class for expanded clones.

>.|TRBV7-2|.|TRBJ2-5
TGTGCCAGCAGCCCTCAGTCGGGGATTTCCGGGGAGACCCAGTACTTC
CASSPQSGISGETQYF
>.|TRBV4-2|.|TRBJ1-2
TGTGCCAGCAGCCAAGAGGCGGTGGATGGCTACACCTTC
CASSQEAVDGYTF
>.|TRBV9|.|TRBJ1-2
TGTGCCAGCAGCCCCGGAAGCCGGGGGGTGAATGGCTACACCTTC
CASSPGSRGVNGYTF
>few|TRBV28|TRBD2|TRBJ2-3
TGTGCCAGCAGGGCGTCGACTAGCGGAATCCCCGATACGCAGTATTTT
CASRASTSGIPDTQYF
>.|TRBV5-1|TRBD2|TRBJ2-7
TGCGCCAGCAGCCCCCTCACGCGGGGGGCCAGCTCCTACGAGCAGTACTTC
CASSPLTRGASSYEQYF
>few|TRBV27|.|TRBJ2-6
TGTGCCAGCACCGTGTCCTCTGGGGCCAACGTCCTGACTTTC
CASTVSSGANVLTF
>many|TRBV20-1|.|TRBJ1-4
TGCAGTGCTCGTGAGGGGGTACAAAAACTGTTTTTT
CSAREGVQKLFF
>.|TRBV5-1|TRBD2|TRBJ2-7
TGCGCCAGCAGCTATACCGGGACTAGCGGGAACGAGCAGTACTTC
CASSYTGTSGNEQYF
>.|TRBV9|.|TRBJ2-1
TGTGCCAGCAGCCCTCGAGCCGGCAATGAGCAGTTCTTC
CASSPRAGNEQFF
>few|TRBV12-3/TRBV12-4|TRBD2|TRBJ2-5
TGTGCCAGCAGCCGACTAGCAGCCCAAGAGACCCAGTACTTC
CASSRLAAQETQYF
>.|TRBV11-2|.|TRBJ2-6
TGTGCCAGCAGCTTCTGGGTTCGGCGGTCTGGGGCCAACGTCCTGACTTTC
CASSFWVRRSGANVLTF
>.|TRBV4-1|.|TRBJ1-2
TGCGCCAGCAGCCCTCAGGTCGGACAAACTGGACCATATGGCTACATCTTC
CASSPQVGQTGPYGYIF
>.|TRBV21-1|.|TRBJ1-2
TGTGCCAGCAGCGCACCAAAGGACAAAACTCCGGGCCCCCGACCCATTGATGAGGGCTACACCTTC
CASSAPKDKTPGPRPIDEGYTF
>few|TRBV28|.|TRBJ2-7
TGTGCCAGCAGTTTGGTTCTCCGGGACGAGCAGTACTTC
CASSLVLRDEQYF
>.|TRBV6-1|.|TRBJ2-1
TGTGCCAGCAGCACACACAATGAGCAGTTCTTC
CASSTHNEQFF
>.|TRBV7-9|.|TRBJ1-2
TGTGCCAGCAGCTTAGGGAGCTTTGGGACCAACTATGGCTACACCTTC
CASSLGSFGTNYGYTF
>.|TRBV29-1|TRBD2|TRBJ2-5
TGCAGCGTTCGAGGACTAGCCCAGGAGACCCAGTACTTC
CSVRGLAQETQYF
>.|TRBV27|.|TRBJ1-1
TGTGCCAGCAGTTTAGACCCCAGAAGAATGAACACTGAAGCTTTCTTT
CASSLDPRRMNTEAFF
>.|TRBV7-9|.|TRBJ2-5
TGTGCCAGCAGCCCGGGGTTGATAGCCCAGGAGACCCAGTACTTC
CASSPGLIAQETQYF
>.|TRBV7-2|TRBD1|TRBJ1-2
TGTGCCAGCAGCTCGGACAGGGTTGACTATGGCTACACCTTC
CASSSDRVDYGYTF
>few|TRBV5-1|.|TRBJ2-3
TGCGCCAGCGCTCCCGGGAGGGGGCCTGAAGATACGCAGTATTTT
CASAPGRGPEDTQYF
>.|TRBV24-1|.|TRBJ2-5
TGTGCCACCAGTGCAATATGGGGTGAGCAGTACTTC
CATSAIWGEQYF
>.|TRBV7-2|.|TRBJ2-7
TGTGCCAGCAGCTTAGGAGGGGCCAGCTCCTACAATGAGCAGTACTTC
CASSLGGASSYNEQYF
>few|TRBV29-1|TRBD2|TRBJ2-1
TGCAGCGTTGAATTAGCGGGGCTACCCTACAATGAGCAGTTCTTC
CSVELAGLPYNEQFF
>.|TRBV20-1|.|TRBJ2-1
TGCAGTGCTATCCAAAGGGTAGCGGTGACCAATGAGCAGTTCTTC
CSAIQRVAVTNEQFF
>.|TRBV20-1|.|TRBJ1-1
TGCAGTGCTTACGGGGCGAACACTGAAGCTTTCTTT
CSAYGANTEAFF
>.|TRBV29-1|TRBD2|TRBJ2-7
TGCAGCGTTGCCAGCGGGAACGGTGAGCATCCTTACGAGCAGTACTTC
CSVASGNGEHPYEQYF
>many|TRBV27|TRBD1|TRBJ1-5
TGTGCCAGCCGACAGGGAGCGAGCAATCAGCCCCAGCATTTT
CASRQGASNQPQHF
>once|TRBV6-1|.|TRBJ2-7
TGTGCCAGCAGACAGGGGGCGGGGGGCTACGAGCAGTACTTC
CASRQGAGGYEQYF
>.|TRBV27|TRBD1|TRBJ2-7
TGTGCCAGCAGTGCCGGGACAGGGGGGACGCAGTCCTTC
CASSAGTGGTQSF
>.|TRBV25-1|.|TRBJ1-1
TGTGCCAGCAGTGAGGGACGGTCAATGAACACTGAAGCTTTCTTT
CASSEGRSMNTEAFF
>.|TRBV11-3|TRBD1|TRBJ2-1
TGTGCCAGCAGCCCGGGGACAGGGACCTACGAGCAGTTCTTC
CASSPGTGTYEQFF
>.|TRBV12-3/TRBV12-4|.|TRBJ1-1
TGTGCCAGCAGTTTCGGGGTGAAGAACACTGAAGCTTTCTTT
CASSFGVKNTEAFF
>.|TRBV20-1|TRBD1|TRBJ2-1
TGCAGTGCCAGGCGGACAGGGGGGCAGTTCTTC
CSARRTGGQFF
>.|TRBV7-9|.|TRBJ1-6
TGTGCCAGCAGCGCAGACGCTTCACCCCTCCACTTT
CASSADASPLHF
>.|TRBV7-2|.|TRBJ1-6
TGTGCCAGCAGCGGAACATATAATTCACCCCTCCACTTT
CASSGTYNSPLHF
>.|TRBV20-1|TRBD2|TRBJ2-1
TGCAGTGCAACCAATAGCGGGAGGTCCAACAATGAGCAGTTCTTC
CSATNSGRSNNEQFF
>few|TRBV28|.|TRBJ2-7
TGTGCCAGCAGTCTCCGTTACAAAGTAGTTCTGGGGGAGCAGTACTTC
CASSLRYKVVLGEQYF
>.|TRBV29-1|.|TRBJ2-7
TGCAGACCTCTCAGGGGTTACGAGCAGTACTTC
CRPLRGYEQYF
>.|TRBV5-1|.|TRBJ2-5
TGCGCCAGCAGCTTGGAAGGTTCGATTTTTGAGACCCAGTACTTC
CASSLEGSIFETQYF
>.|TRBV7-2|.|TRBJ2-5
TGTGCCTGCAGCTTCAAGGGAGAGACCCAGTACTTC
CACSFKGETQYF
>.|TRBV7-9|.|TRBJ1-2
TGTGCCACCCATGGGATCTCCTATGGCTACACCTTC
CATHGISYGYTF
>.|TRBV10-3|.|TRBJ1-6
TGTGCCATCAGTTTGGAAAATTCACCCCTCCACTTT
CAISLENSPLHF
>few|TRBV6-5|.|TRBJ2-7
TGTGCCAGCCGAAACCCGGGACATCGCTACGAGCAGTACTTC
CASRNPGHRYEQYF
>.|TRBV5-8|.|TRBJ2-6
TGTGCCAGCAGCTTAGGTTTACGGACTGGGGCCAACGTCCTGACTTTC
CASSLGLRTGANVLTF
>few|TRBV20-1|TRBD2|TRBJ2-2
TGCAGTGCTAGCGGGAGGACCTCCACCCCGGAGCTGTTTTTT
CSASGRTSTPELFF
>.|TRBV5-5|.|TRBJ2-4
TGTGCCAGCAGCCCCCCACAGGACAAGAACATTCAGTACTTC
CASSPPQDKNIQYF
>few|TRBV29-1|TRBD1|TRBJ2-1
TGCAGCGTCCTGGACAGGGGGCTCGACAATGAGCAGTTCTTC
CSVLDRGLDNEQFF
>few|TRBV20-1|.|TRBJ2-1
TGCAGTGCCCATAAATATAGTTACGGCTACAATGAGCAGTTCTTC
CSAHKYSYGYNEQFF
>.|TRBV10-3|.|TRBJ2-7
TGTGCCATCAGTGAAAACGTCAGGAAGCGTCGGGAGCAGTACTTC
CAISENVRKRREQYF
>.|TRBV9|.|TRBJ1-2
TGTGCCAGCAGCGTGGGATCAGTAAGCAACCATAACTATGGCTACACCTTC
CASSVGSVSNHNYGYTF
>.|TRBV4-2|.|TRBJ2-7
TGTGCCAGCAGCCACCCAGGGACCGACGAGCAGTACTTC
CASSHPGTDEQYF
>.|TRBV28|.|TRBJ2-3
TGTGCCAGCAGCTCAGACAGGCTACGCACAGATACGCAGTATTTT
CASSSDRLRTDTQYF
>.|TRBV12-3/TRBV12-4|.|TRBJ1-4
TGTGCCAGCAGAACAGGGTACGAAAAACTGTTTTTT
CASRTGYEKLFF
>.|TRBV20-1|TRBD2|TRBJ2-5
TGCAGTGCTAGAGGTACTAGCGGGAGACGTGAGACCCAGTACTTC
CSARGTSGRRETQYF
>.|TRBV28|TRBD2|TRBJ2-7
TGTGCCAGCAGTCCTAAGACCGGGACTAGCTTCTACGAGCAGTACTTC
CASSPKTGTSFYEQYF
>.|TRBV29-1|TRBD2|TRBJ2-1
TGCAGCGGATGTACTAGCGGGGGGGTCGGTGAGCAGTTCTTC
CSGCTSGGVGEQFF
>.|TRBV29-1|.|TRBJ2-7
TGCAGCGTTGTTTGGGACTCGACCTTCGGGGAGCAGTACTTC
CSVVWDSTFGEQYF
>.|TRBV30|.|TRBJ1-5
TGTGCCTGGAGTGTACGAGGGAACAATCAGCCCCAGCATTTT
CAWSVRGNNQPQHF